Shown below are 9 T cell receptor beta chains from a single sample sequenced in a study of T cells in Graves' hyperthyroidism and ophthalmopathy. Template material for amplifying TCR beta CDR3 regions consisted of RNA transcripts. The primer set for the first-round RT-PCR of the TCR CDR3 was HTBI. TCRdb fed the multiplex PCR reads into MiXCR, producing one record per CDR3 protein. The repertoire consists of 600,000 or so distinct CDR3 sequences, with around 15% occurring once and the leading ten covering 3% to 4%. The specimen sequenced was blood. The receptors were gathered from a woman in her 30s with Graves' hyperthyroidism.

Ten or more counts support this clonotype. The V gene is TRBV20-1, the J gene TRBJ2-7, with a possible D match to TRBD2 (5 bases). The V gene lost 6 bases and the J gene lost 4 bases, with 16 bases spanning the gap. The CDR3 length is 13 residues. CDR1 and CDR2 from the germline V gene are DFQATT and SNEGSKA (reference sequence). CDR3 nucleotides: TGCAGTGCGTACCGGCGGGCGAGTTACGAGCAGTACTTC. This translates into CSAYRRASYEQYF.

This clonotype has just one count. J is TRBJ2-3 and V is TRBV6-9; D ambiguous. Germline V lookup: CDR1 MNHGY, CDR2 SVAAGI. V lost 4 bases and J lost 2, with 10 bases in between. This CDR3 is 14 amino acids long. CDR3 nucleotides: TGTGCCAGCAGTTCCAGGTTACTCACAGATACGCAGTATTTT. Translation: CASSSRLLTDTQYF.

The rearrangement uses TRBV7-8 and TRBJ1-1; the D is unclear. V lost 3 bases, J lost 10 bases, and 6 bases lay in between. The CDR3 contains 10 residues. Germline values: CDR1 SGHVS, CDR2 FQNEAQ. CDR3 protein: CASSFGGAFF. The DNA for the CDR3 is TGTGCCAGCAGCTTTGGTGGAGCTTTCTTT.

This clonotype was detected ten times or more. The gene calls are TRBV6-1 and TRBJ2-1; D is ambiguous. CDR3 length equals 16 residues. Looked up from germline, CDR1 is MNHNS and CDR2 is SASEGT. The V gene lost 2 bases and the J gene lost 0 bases, with 11 bases spanning the gap. As DNA, the CDR3 is TGTGCCAGCAGTGAACCCCCAATAAGCTCCTACAATGAGCAGTTCTTC. Its translation: CASSEPPISSYNEQFF.

This clonotype was counted a few times. V and J are TRBV9 and TRBJ2-7; TRBD1 might be the D (5 bases). The CDR3 contains 17 residues. Per the germline V gene, CDR1 is SGDLS and CDR2 is YYNGEE. Deletions cut 0 bases from V and 4 bases from J, with 20 bases between. The chain's CDR3 is CASSVVWSGPVFYEQYF. The CDR3 nucleotides read TGTGCCAGCAGCGTAGTTTGGTCAGGGCCTGTCTTTTACGAGCAGTACTTC.

This clonotype was seen at least ten times. This rearrangement joins TRBV28 to TRBJ2-7, with D perhaps matching TRBD2 (6 bases). Trimming cost V 4 bases and J 7 bases, with 17 bases left between them. This CDR3 region has 14 residues. The germline V gene encodes CDR1 MDHEN and CDR2 SYDVKM. The CDR3 DNA reads TGTGCCAGCAGTTCCACCTCCGGGGCGGGAGAGCAGTACTTC. Its protein is CASSSTSGAGEQYF.

This rearrangement joins TRBV6-1 to TRBJ2-5; D gene ambiguous. CDR3 length equals 11 residues. Germline V gene sequence: CDR1 MNHNS, CDR2 SASEGT. The V gene lost 6 bases and the J gene lost 5 bases, with 7 bases spanning the gap. The CDR3 sequence is CASRLGETQYF. CDR3 coding DNA: TGTGCCAGCAGGCTAGGGGAGACCCAGTACTTC.

V usage is TRBV19 and J usage is TRBJ2-7; no clear D. Germline V gives CDR1 LNHDA, CDR2 SQIVND (reference sequence). V lost 1 base to trimming and J lost 3 bases, with 10 bases between them. The length of the CDR3 is 14 residues. In DNA, the CDR3 is TGTGCCAGTAGTATAGGCCCAATGGGCTACGAGCAGTACTTC. Translated: CASSIGPMGYEQYF.

This sequence joins TRBV29-1 and TRBJ2-3; TRBD2 aligns across 7 bases. This CDR3 has 15 amino acids. Losses at the gene ends were 3 bases for V and 1 base for J; bases not matched to a gene: 7. The germline gives CDR1 SQVTM, CDR2 ANQGSEA. CDR3 DNA sequence: TGCAGCGTTGAGTTGGGGGGAGGGCGCACAGATACGCAGTATTTT. It codes for CSVELGGGRTDTQYF.